This record concerns one TCR beta chain sequence. Its antigen is unidentified. This entry is derived from a study of T cell responses to AZD1222 COVID-19 vaccine. The study, taken as a whole, reports: Dominant CD4 TCR responses targeted spike regions 160-218 and 743-854.

Only in-frame clones appear in the TCRdb table, and some are missing; sequencing was by immunoSEQ multiplex PCR. The sample lists 140,000 to 150,000 clones; approximately 89% were seen once. CDR3 length: 16 amino acids. Germline V gene lookup returns CDR1 SGHTA and CDR2 FQGNSA. V lost 2 bases to trimming and J lost 4 bases, with 17 bases between them. The chain has TRBV7-2 and TRBJ2-5, with D hard to call. The TCR sequence derives from an adult who received the AZD1222 COVID-19 vaccine. The material was peripheral blood, obtained 28 days after the second AZD1222 dose. The CDR3 DNA sequence: TGTGCCAGCAGCTTAACACTCGGACGGTCTTTAGAGACCCAGTACTTC. Residues: CASSLTLGRSLETQYF.